This T cell receptor beta chain comes out of a study of shared clonotypes between healthy human individuals. Naive CD8 populations comprised CD45RO-negative cells positively selected for CCR7, excluding terminally differentiated effector memory CD45RA+ cells. Germline-derived CDR1 and CDR2 are PRHDT and FYEKMQ (reference sequence). V lost 2 bases to trimming and J lost 7 bases; unmatched junction nucleotides: 7. The CDR3 contains 14 residues. TCRdb's table, derived via immunoSEQ multiplex PCR, lists solely in-frame clones and lacks some. The repertoire holds approximately 600,000 clones, with about 95% as singletons.

The sample was naive CD8+ T cells sorted from blood. J is TRBJ2-5 and V is TRBV13, with TRBD2 identical over 7 bases. This clonotype was obtained from a woman aged 25 to 45 in good health. The CDR3 here is CASSLRLREGTQYF. The CDR3 nucleotides read TGTGCCAGCAGCTTAAGATTAAGGGAGGGGACCCAGTACTTC.